Presented here are 15 T cell receptor beta chains from one specimen sequenced in a study of tumor-infiltrating lymphocytes in primary liver carcinoma. With 500 ng total RNA as template and a constant-region primer, TCR beta cDNA was made. Libraries covering TCR beta were generated through three nested multiplex PCR rounds (using a slightly modified ARM-PCR). The first two PCR rounds, approximately 10 cycles each, used TRBV1-TRBV30 forward primers and a C-beta reverse primer. MiXCR, applied by TCRdb to the multiplex PCR reads, yields one record per CDR3 protein. Among about 78,000 distinct CDR3 sequences listed, roughly three quarters were seen once. Both RNA and DNA were isolated together from around 20-30 mg of bulk tissue that had not been sorted. Sequences were obtained from liver tumor tissue from sampling region 4. Subset noted: tumor region T4, right-lateral pole. These receptor sequences come from a man in his forties or fifties with primary liver carcinoma and hepatitis B virus infection.

Comment on this clonotype: Since a much larger clone is just one base distant, this may be a read error. The chain carries TRBV28 and TRBJ2-7; TRBD2 matches 12 bases. The germline V gene encodes CDR1 MDHEN and CDR2 SYDVKM. The trim removed 10 bases at V and 5 bases at J, leaving 15 bases unmatched. CDR3 length equals 16 residues. CDR3 loop: CANTERVGLAGNEQYF. The CDR3 DNA sequence: TGTGCCAACACCGAAAGGGTCGGACTAGCGGGAAACGAGCAGTACTTC.

The chain couples TRBV11-1 to TRBJ2-1; D call uncertain. Judging by the DNA end, TRBJ2-7 fits better; the J call may be wrong. The CDR3 length is 15 residues. Germline lookup yields CDR1 SGHAT and CDR2 FQDESV (reference sequence). The CDR3 here is CASSLGLAQYIEQYF. Written as DNA, the CDR3 is TGTGCCAGCAGCTTAGGCTTAGCCCAATACATTGAGCAGTACTTC.

Many counts were recorded for this clonotype. The J gene is TRBJ1-1, the V gene TRBV5-1; D perhaps matches TRBD1 (6 bases). Trimming took 0 bases from V and 5 from J, leaving 11 bases between them. The germline V gene encodes CDR1 SGHRS and CDR2 YFSETQ. The CDR3 runs 14 residues. CDR3 in amino acids: CASSLGGGETEAFF. The CDR3 DNA is TGCGCCAGCAGCTTGGGCGGGGGCGAGACTGAAGCTTTCTTT.

V and J are TRBV11-2 and TRBJ2-1; 8 bases are shared with TRBD2. This CDR3 spans 16 amino acids. The germline V gene has CDR1 SGHAT and CDR2 FQNNGV. The junction had 14 bases not matched to a gene; V was cut back by 4 bases and J by 9 bases. The CDR3 loop is CASSSDTGLAMGEQFF. As DNA, the CDR3 is TGTGCCAGCAGCTCGGATACTGGACTAGCCATGGGTGAGCAGTTCTTC. The whole variable domain, filled in from reference TRBV11-2 and TRBJ2-1, reads EAGVAQSPRYKIIEKRQSVAFWCNPISGHATLYWYQQILGQGPKLLIQFQNNGVVDDSQLPKDRFSAERLKGVDSTLKIQPAKLEDSAVYLCASSSDTGLAMGEQFFGPGTRLTVL.

The count of this clonotype is one. The CDR3 ends on some other residue instead of the conserved phenylalanine or tryptophan, so this is likely a read error. The limits of the CDR3 on the DNA are not certain, so only TCRdb's listed CDR3 is given. The chain combines TRBV11-2 with TRBJ2-2; the table's D call, TRBD2, was not checked against the DNA. The CDR3 has 16 residues if both end residues are counted. Germline CDR1 reads SGHAT; CDR2 reads FQNNGV. CDR3 loop: CASSLVALTGTGELLY.

Comment on this clonotype: This CDR3 is missing its conserved last phenylalanine or tryptophan, likely due to a read error. This chain connects TRBV29-1 to TRBJ2-2; possibly TRBD1 or TRBD2 for D (5 bases each). This CDR3 comprises 16 residues. Germline CDR1 is SQVTM and CDR2 is ANQGSEA. The chain's CDR3 is CRVEVSGGANTGELFL. The DNA for the CDR3 is TGCAGAGTTGAAGTTAGTGGGGGAGCGAACACCGGGGAGCTGTTTTTA.

With respect to this clonotype: Given the absence of the conserved phenylalanine or tryptophan at the CDR3 end, a read error is likely. V usage is TRBV12-3 or TRBV12-4 and J usage is TRBJ2-5; 12 positions match TRBD2. The CDR3 sequence is 17 residues long. After removal of 6 bases from V and 5 bases from J, the junction contained 13 bases not matched to a gene. CDR3 amino acids: CASSFRLAGVPGETQYV. The CDR3 DNA is TGTGCCAGCAGCTTTCGACTAGCGGGGGTACCGGGGGAGACCCAGTACGTC.

This clonotype appeared a few times. Possible read error: a much larger clone is one base away. The V gene is TRBV5-5, the J gene TRBJ1-2, with 7 bases matching TRBD1. The CDR3 consists of 14 residues. Trimming cost V 4 bases and J 6 bases; bases outside gene matches: 9. Germline CDR1 SGHKS, CDR2 YYEKEE (reference sequence). The CDR3 reads CASSDRDRSHGYTF. The DNA for the CDR3 is TGTGCCAGCAGCGACCGGGACAGATCGCATGGCTACACCTTC.

V gene TRBV7-2 combines with J gene TRBJ2-3; D is possibly TRBD1 (5 bases). The CDR3 has 14 residues. Germline V gene sequence: CDR1 SGHTA, CDR2 FQGNSA. V dropped 0 bases and J dropped 6 bases, with 10 bases sitting between them. CDR3 sequence reads: CASSLARASDTQYF. The CDR3 DNA reads as TGTGCCAGCAGCTTAGCCAGGGCCTCGGATACGCAGTATTTT.

With regard to this clonotype: This may come from a read error, since a much larger clone is one base off. The CDR3 is CTSSLARIALGYTF. The CDR3 bases are TGTACCAGCAGCTTGGCGCGGATTGCCCTTGGCTACACCTTC. This chain connects TRBV5-6 to TRBJ1-2; D unclear. Germline CDR1 and CDR2: SGHDT and YYEEEE. This CDR3 is built from 14 residues.

With regard to this clonotype: Being one base from a much bigger clone, this may be a read error. The rearrangement joins TRBV5-6 to TRBJ2-2; D not certain. V lost 0 bases, J lost 6 bases, and 6 bases lay in between. Germline values: CDR1 SGHDT, CDR2 YYEEEE. The CDR3 extends over 13 amino acids. DNA for the CDR3: TGTGCCAGCAGCTTGGCCTGGTCCGGGGAGCTGTTTTTT. It yields the protein CASSLAWSGELFF.

This clonotype has only one observation. One junction end does not reproduce the germline sequence, and a read error may be involved. The chain employs TRBV29-1 and TRBJ2-7; 7 positions match TRBD2. The CDR3 contains 13 residues. The germline V gene has CDR1 SQVTM and CDR2 ANQGSEA. Written as DNA, the CDR3 is TGCAGCGTTGCCCAAGGCAGGGACTACGAGCAGTATTTC. The encoded protein is CSVAQGRDYEQYF.

This clonotype was seen a few times. The chain has TRBV18 and TRBJ1-3; D uncertain. CDR1 is KGHSH, CDR2 LQKENI, per germline. The germline V and J ends were trimmed by 2 bases and 0 bases, with 14 bases remaining between them. The CDR3 runs to 17 residues. Written as DNA, the CDR3 is TGTGCCAGCTCACCATGGGCTGGGGATAGCTCTGGAAACACCATATATTTT. The encoded protein is CASSPWAGDSSGNTIYF.

Concerning this clonotype: Without the conserved terminal phenylalanine or tryptophan, this CDR3 likely stems from a read error. V usage is TRBV11-2 and J usage is TRBJ2-7, with D possibly being TRBD1 (6 bases). This CDR3 contains 13 residues. V dropped 5 bases and J dropped 4 bases, with 12 bases sitting between them. The V gene's germline CDR1 is SGHAT and CDR2 FQNNGV. The CDR3 sequence is CASSTGQPYEQYL. The CDR3 DNA reads as TGTGCCAGCAGCACAGGACAGCCATACGAGCAGTACCTC.

This clonotype has a count of ten or more. The chain carries TRBV4-2 and TRBJ1-2; D possibly corresponds to TRBD1 (5 bases). Germline V lookup: CDR1 LGHNA, CDR2 YNFKEQ. V was trimmed by 0 bases and J by 7 bases, leaving 15 bases between them. The CDR3 contains 15 residues. This chain's CDR3 is CASSQETAREGGYTF. The CDR3 DNA follows: TGTGCCAGCAGCCAAGAGACCGCCAGGGAAGGTGGCTACACCTTC.